The clone carrying this T cell receptor beta chain came up many times. It was on clinical symptoms, serum thyroxine, TRAb, thyroid ultrasound and orbital computed tomography that diagnosis relied. The record originates from a study of Graves' ophthalmopathy and Graves' hyperthyroidism. The CDR3 contains 13 residues. Per the germline V gene, CDR1 is DFQATT and CDR2 is SNEGSKA (reference sequence). The V and J ends lost 7 bases and 11 bases, in that order; junction bases with no gene match: 13. TCR beta CDR3 amplification used RNA transcripts. RT-PCR in the first round used HTBI primers; a second-round multiplex PCR followed. TCRdb recomputed calls from the multiplex PCR reads with MiXCR, one row per CDR3 protein. The sample carries about 550,000 distinct CDR3 sequences, 35% to 40% recorded once.

This chain links TRBV20-1 with TRBJ1-1; TRBD1 matches at 10 bases. Material: peripheral blood or thyroid tissue (not recorded which). This sequence was found in an adult man with Graves' hyperthyroidism. The CDR3 sequence is CSVLTGTGVLAFF. In DNA form, the CDR3 reads TGCAGTGTACTCACCGGGACAGGGGTTTTGGCTTTCTTT.